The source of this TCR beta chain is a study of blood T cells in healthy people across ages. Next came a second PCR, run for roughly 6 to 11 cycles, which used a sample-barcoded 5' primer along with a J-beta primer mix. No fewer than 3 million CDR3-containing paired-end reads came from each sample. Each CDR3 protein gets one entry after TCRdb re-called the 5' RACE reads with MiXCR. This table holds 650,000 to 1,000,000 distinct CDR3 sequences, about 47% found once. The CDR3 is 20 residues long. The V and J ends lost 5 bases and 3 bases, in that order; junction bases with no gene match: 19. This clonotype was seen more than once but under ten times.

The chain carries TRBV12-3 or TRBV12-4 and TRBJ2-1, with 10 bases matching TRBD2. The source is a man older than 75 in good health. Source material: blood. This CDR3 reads CASSPGTGVNSGRFYNEQFF. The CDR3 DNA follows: TGTGCCAGCAGTCCGGGGACAGGCGTTAATAGCGGGAGGTTCTACAATGAGCAGTTCTTC.